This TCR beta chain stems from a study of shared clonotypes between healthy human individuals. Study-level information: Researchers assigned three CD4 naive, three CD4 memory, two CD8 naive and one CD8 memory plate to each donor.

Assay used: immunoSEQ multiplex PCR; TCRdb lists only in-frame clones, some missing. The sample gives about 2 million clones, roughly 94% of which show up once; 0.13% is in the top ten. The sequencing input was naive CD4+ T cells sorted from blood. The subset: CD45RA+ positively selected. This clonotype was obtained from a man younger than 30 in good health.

Here the CDR3 DNA reads TGTGCCAGCGGTACCGGGGGGCCGGGGTACAATGAGCAGTTCTTC. Its translation is CASGTGGPGYNEQFF. This chain uses TRBV7-2 with TRBJ2-1; D is perhaps TRBD2 (7 bases). This CDR3 spans 15 amino acids. V shed 8 bases and J shed 4 bases, with 18 bases lying between them. Looked up from germline, CDR1 is SGHTA and CDR2 is FQGNSA.